The clone carrying this T cell receptor beta chain is medium-sized in the sample. Its antigen is currently unknown. The germline gives CDR1 ENHRY, CDR2 SYGVKD. The CDR3 is made up of 14 amino acids. V lost 6 bases and J lost 8; bases outside the gene matches: 10. BIOMED2 TRB-A/B primer pools were used in multiplex TRB PCR. TCRdb recomputed calls from the multiplex PCR reads with MiXCR, one row per CDR3 protein. The data contain under 6,000 distinct CDR3 sequences, 27% of them seen just once; the ten biggest clones take up 4.5% to 5.5%. This specimen belongs to a study of T and B cells in COVID-19 patients. Study-wide context: The recovered patients had mostly mild to moderate COVID-19 with outpatient management.

Study-level findings and limits: Active COVID-19 showed highly clonal TRB repertoires; recovery showed diversity and richness above healthy donors. Exclusive to the recovered cohort were some 2,300 TCR clusters, 30 to 40 of them with low generation probability.

TRB was amplified from about 260-540 ng of blood genomic DNA. This clonotype originated in a human donor with active COVID-19. The material sequenced was blood. The rearrangement links TRBV10-3 to TRBJ2-1; 7 nucleotides line up with TRBD2. The CDR3 here is CAIRAGLDNDEQFF. The DNA of the CDR3 is TGTGCCATCAGAGCGGGACTGGACAATGATGAGCAGTTCTTC.